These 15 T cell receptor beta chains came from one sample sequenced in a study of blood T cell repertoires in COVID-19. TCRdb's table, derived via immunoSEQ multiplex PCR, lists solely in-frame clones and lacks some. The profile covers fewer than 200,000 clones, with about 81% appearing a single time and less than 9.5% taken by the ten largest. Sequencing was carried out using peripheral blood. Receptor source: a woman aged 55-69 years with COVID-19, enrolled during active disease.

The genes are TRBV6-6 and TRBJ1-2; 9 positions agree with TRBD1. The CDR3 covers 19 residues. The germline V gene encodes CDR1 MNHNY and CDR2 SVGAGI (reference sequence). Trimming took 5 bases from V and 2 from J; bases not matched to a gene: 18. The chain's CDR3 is CASSPFPGQGVSFNYGYTF. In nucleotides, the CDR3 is TGTGCCAGCAGTCCATTCCCGGGACAGGGAGTTTCCTTCAACTATGGCTACACCTTC.

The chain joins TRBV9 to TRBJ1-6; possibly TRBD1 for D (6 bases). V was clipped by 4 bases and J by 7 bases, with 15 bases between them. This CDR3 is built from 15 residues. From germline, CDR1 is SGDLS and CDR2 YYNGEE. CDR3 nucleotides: TGTGCCAGCAGCCCGCAGGGGTCACAAAATTCACCCCTCCACTTT. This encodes CASSPQGSQNSPLHF.

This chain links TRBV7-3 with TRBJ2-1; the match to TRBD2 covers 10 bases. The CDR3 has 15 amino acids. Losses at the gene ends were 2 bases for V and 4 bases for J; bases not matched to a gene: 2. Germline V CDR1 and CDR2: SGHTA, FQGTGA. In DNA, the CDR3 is TGTGCCAGCAGCTTAGAACTAGCGGGGTACAATGAGCAGTTCTTC. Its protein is CASSLELAGYNEQFF.

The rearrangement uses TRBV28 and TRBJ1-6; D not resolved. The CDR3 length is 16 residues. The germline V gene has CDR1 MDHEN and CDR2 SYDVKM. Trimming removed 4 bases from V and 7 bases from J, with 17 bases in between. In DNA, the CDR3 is TGTGCCAGCAGTTACCCAGGCCCTGGTGCGAATTCACCCCTCCACTTT. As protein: CASSYPGPGANSPLHF. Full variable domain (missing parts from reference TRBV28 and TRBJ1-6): DVKVTQSSRYLVKRTGEKVFLECVQDMDHENMFWYRQDPGLGLRLIYFSYDVKMKEKGDIPEGYSVSREKKERFSLILESASTNQTSMYLCASSYPGPGANSPLHFGNGTRLTVT.

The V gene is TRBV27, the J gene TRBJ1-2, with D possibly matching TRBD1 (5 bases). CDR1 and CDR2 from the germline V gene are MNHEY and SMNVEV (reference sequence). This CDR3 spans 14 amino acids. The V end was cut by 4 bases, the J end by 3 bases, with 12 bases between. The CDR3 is CASSSVREDYGYTF. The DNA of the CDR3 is TGTGCCAGCAGTTCCGTCAGGGAAGACTATGGCTACACCTTC.

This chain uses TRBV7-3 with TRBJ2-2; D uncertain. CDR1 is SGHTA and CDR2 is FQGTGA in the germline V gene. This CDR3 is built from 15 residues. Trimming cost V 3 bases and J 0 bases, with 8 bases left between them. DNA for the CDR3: TGTGCCAGCAGCTTCGACGGAGCGAACACCGGGGAGCTGTTTTTT. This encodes CASSFDGANTGELFF.

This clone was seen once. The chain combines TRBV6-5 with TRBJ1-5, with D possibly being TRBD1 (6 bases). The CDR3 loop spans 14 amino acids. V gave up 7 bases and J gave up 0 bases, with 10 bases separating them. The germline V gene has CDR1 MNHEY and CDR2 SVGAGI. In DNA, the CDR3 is TGTGCCAGCAAGGGGGGGGGTAGCAATCAGCCCCAGCATTTT. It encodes CASKGGGSNQPQHF.

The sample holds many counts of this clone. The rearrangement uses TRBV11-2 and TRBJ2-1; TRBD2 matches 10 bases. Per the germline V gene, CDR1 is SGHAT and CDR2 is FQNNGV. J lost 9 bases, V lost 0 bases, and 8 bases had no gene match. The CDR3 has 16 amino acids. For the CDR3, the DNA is TGTGCCAGCAGCTTAGATTTTAGCGGGGGGTTAGGTGAGCAGTTCTTC. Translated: CASSLDFSGGLGEQFF.

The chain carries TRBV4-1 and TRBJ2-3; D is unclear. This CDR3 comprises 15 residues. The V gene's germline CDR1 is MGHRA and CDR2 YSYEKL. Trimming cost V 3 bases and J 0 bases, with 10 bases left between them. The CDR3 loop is CASSQPRISTDTQYF. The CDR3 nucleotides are TGCGCCAGCAGCCAGCCGAGGATAAGCACAGATACGCAGTATTTT.

CDR3 DNA: TGCGCCAGCAGCAAACGACAGGGGGCAGGCGTCGCTTTCTTT. Its protein is CASSKRQGAGVAFF. V is TRBV4-3 and J is TRBJ1-1; 10 bases line up with TRBD1. The V and J ends lost 5 bases and 11 bases, in that order; junction bases with no gene match: 11. Germline values: CDR1 LGHNA, CDR2 YSLEER. The CDR3 is 14 amino acids.

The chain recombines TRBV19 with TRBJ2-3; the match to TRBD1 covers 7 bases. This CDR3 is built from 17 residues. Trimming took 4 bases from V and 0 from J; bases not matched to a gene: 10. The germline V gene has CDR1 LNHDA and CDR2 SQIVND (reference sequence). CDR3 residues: CASSKGAGTLSTDTQYF. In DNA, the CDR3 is TGTGCCAGTAGTAAGGGGGCAGGGACCCTTAGCACAGATACGCAGTATTTT.

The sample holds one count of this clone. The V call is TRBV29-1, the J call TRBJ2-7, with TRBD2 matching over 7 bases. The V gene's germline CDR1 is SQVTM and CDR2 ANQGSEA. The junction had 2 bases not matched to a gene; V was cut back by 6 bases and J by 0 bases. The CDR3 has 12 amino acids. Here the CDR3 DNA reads TGCAGCGTGACTAGCAGCTCCTACGAGCAGTACTTC. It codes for CSVTSSSYEQYF.

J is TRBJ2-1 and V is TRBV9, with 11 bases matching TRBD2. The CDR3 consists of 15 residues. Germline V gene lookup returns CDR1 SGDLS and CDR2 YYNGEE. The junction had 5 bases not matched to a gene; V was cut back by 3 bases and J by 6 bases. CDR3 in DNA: TGTGCCAGCAGCGCCGGGACTAGCGGTCTCAATGAGCAGTTCTTC. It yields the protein CASSAGTSGLNEQFF.

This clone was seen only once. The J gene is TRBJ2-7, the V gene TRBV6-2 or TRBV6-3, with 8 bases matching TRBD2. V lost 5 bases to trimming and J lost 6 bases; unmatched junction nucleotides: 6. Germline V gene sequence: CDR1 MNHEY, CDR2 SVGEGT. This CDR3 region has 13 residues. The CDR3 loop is CASSRGTRGEQYV. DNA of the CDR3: TGTGCCAGCAGTCGAGGGACTAGGGGCGAGCAGTACGTC.

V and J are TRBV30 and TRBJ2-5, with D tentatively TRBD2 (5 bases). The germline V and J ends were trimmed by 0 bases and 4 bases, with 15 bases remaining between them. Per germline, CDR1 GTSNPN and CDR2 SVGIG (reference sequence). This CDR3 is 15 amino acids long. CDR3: CAWSVRGGSGETQYF. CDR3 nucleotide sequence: TGTGCCTGGAGTGTAAGAGGTGGGAGTGGAGAGACCCAGTACTTC.